Listed below are T cell receptor beta chains from one sample, sequenced in a study of T cell responses to AZD1222 COVID-19 vaccine. Produced via immunoSEQ multiplex PCR; TCRdb's table is partial and in-frame only. The sample consists of roughly 160,000 clones, 92% of them appearing once. Sequencing was performed on peripheral blood, taken on day 0 of MenACWY control vaccination. These receptors originate from an adult in good health. Each CDR3 is given with its conserved first and last residue. The order of the fields is clone size, D gene, J gene, V gene, CDR3 DNA, CDR3 protein. A D gene is named only where the DNA matches it firmly. Where a row states a size, it is once, few, many or the class of an expanded clone; other rows omit it.

NA	NA	TRBJ2-1	TRBV3-1/TRBV3-2	TGTGCCAGCAGCCCACCAGGGTCTGAGCAGTTCTTC	CASSPPGSEQFF
NA	NA	TRBJ1-1	TRBV18	TGTGCCAGCTCACCAAAATCGGAAGGAACTCACACTGAAGCTTTCTTT	CASSPKSEGTHTEAFF
NA	NA	TRBJ1-2	TRBV6-6	TGTGCCAGCAGTTACGGGCCCCCCACTGGCTACACCTTC	CASSYGPPTGYTF
NA	NA	TRBJ1-4	TRBV19	TGTGCCAGTAGGCCTGGGGGAAAAGGAAAACTGTTTTTT	CASRPGGKGKLFF
once	TRBD2	TRBJ2-1	TRBV27	TGTGCCAGCAGTTTAGGGCTAGCGGGAGCACGTGAGCAGTTCTTC	CASSLGLAGAREQFF
NA	TRBD1	TRBJ2-7	TRBV9	TGTGCCAGCAGCTTACAGGGGTCTCCTGCCTACGAGCAGTACTTC	CASSLQGSPAYEQYF
NA	TRBD2	TRBJ2-2	TRBV7-3	TGTGCCAGCAGCTTATTTACGGGACTAGCGGCTGTGAACACCGGGGAGCTGTTTTTT	CASSLFTGLAAVNTGELFF
NA	NA	TRBJ1-1	TRBV19	TGTGCCAGTAGTATGATAGGGCAGGCAGGGGAAGCTTTCTTT	CASSMIGQAGEAFF
NA	NA	TRBJ1-5	TRBV4-3	TGCGCCAGCAGCCAAGAAGTCCTACGGGATCAGCCCCAGCATTTT	CASSQEVLRDQPQHF
NA	NA	TRBJ2-2	TRBV7-6	TGTGCCAGCAGCCGGGGGACCCCCCAAGCGAACACCGGGGAGCTGTTTTTT	CASSRGTPQANTGELFF
NA	NA	TRBJ2-1	TRBV4-1	TGCGCCAGCAGCCGGTCCCCCGCAGGGAGCTCCTACAATGAGCAGTTCTTC	CASSRSPAGSSYNEQFF
NA	TRBD1	TRBJ1-1	TRBV10-3	TGTGCCATCCGTCCGGGACAGGGGATGGGGGGCACTGAAGCTTTCTTT	CAIRPGQGMGGTEAFF
NA	TRBD1	TRBJ1-4	TRBV7-6	TGTGCCAGCAGCGCAACCGGGACAGGGAGAGCTAATGAAAAACTGTTTTTT	CASSATGTGRANEKLFF
NA	TRBD1	TRBJ1-2	TRBV27	TGTGCCAGCAGTCTTCTCACAGGGGGAAGCGGCTACACCTTC	CASSLLTGGSGYTF
NA	NA	TRBJ2-1	TRBV19	TGTGCCAGTAGTCGGACGGTGAGCTCCTACAATGAGCAGTTCTTC	CASSRTVSSYNEQFF